A single sample is the source of the 15 T cell receptor beta chains below, sequenced in a study of a mutant IDH1 vaccine in newly diagnosed glioma. Time point here: week 23, last vaccination. Doses consisted of 300 ug of mutant IDH1 20-mer peptide each, paired with topical imiquimod. Generated by immunoSEQ multiplex PCR, the TCRdb table keeps only in-frame clones and is missing some. The sample records just under 45,000 clones, less than 95% being singletons. These receptors' antigens are unknown. This material consisted of PBMCs, taken from a glioma patient whose treatment included an IDH1 peptide vaccine. Receptor source: a man aged 50-60 years with glioma.

This clone was recorded only once. The chain recombines TRBV30 with TRBJ2-5; 11 bases map to TRBD1. The assigned J gene may be wrong: the sequence end matches TRBJ2-7 better. The CDR3 has 14 residues. Germline loops: CDR1 GTSNPN, CDR2 SVGIG (reference sequence). The CDR3 protein is CAWSVGTGGYEQYF. In nucleotides, the CDR3 is TGTGCCTGGAGTGTGGGGACAGGGGGATACGAGCAGTACTTC.

This chain links TRBV7-2 with TRBJ2-6; D unclear. This CDR3 is built from 14 residues. Trimming pared 9 bases from V and 0 bases from J, leaving 9 bases between. Germline CDR1 reads SGHTA; CDR2 reads FQGNSA. The CDR3 DNA follows: TGTGCCAGGGGCGGTAGCTCTGGGGCCAACGTCCTGACTTTC. Its protein is CARGGSSGANVLTF.

The chain links TRBV5-1 to TRBJ2-7; possibly TRBD2 for D (5 bases). This CDR3 has 14 amino acids. V lost 0 bases to trimming and J lost 4 bases, with 11 bases between them. Germline CDR1 is SGHRS and CDR2 is YFSETQ. The CDR3 bases are TGCGCCAGCAGCTTGGCCCTGGGCGGGTACGAGCAGTACTTC. Translating gives CASSLALGGYEQYF.

The gene calls are TRBV5-6 and TRBJ1-2; unclear D gene. Germline V gene lookup returns CDR1 SGHDT and CDR2 YYEEEE. The V end was cut by 1 base, the J end by 1 base, with 2 bases between. CDR3 length equals 12 residues. The CDR3 region is CASSLINYGYTF. CDR3 nucleotide sequence: TGTGCCAGCAGCTTGATTAACTATGGCTACACCTTC.

This chain uses TRBV19 with TRBJ1-2, with a weak D call TRBD1 (6 bases). This CDR3 region has 13 residues. In germline, CDR1 is LNHDA, CDR2 SQIVND (reference sequence). V was pared by 10 bases and J by 6 bases, with 18 bases between. CDR3 in amino acids: CATQRGGRDGYTF. CDR3 nucleotides: TGTGCCACCCAGAGGGGGGGCCGGGATGGCTACACCTTC.

The V and J genes are TRBV28 and TRBJ1-2; D is uncertain. Trimming took off 8 bases at V and 12 bases at J, with 28 bases between the two ends. Germline lookup yields CDR1 MDHEN and CDR2 SYDVKM. This CDR3 region has 15 residues. CDR3 nucleotides: TGTGCCAGCCAACCCCCTGGCAGGAGTCCTCTATTAAACACCTTC. It is translated as CASQPPGRSPLLNTF.

J is TRBJ1-2 and V is TRBV5-4; TRBD1 matches 10 bases. CDR3 size: 15 residues. V shed 2 bases and J 8 bases; nucleotides not matched to a gene: 9. The germline V gene has CDR1 SGHNT and CDR2 YYREEE (reference sequence). The CDR3 DNA reads TGTGCCAGCAGCTTAGGGGGACAGGGGCGGGACGGCTACACCTTC. As protein: CASSLGGQGRDGYTF.

This chain joins TRBV29-1 and TRBJ2-1, with TRBD1 matching over 9 bases. Germline V gene sequence: CDR1 SQVTM, CDR2 ANQGSEA. The CDR3 has 15 amino acids. V was pared by 7 bases and J by 2 bases, with 9 bases of the junction left unmatched. The DNA of the CDR3 is TGCAGCGCCAGACCCACAGGGGGCCCCTACAATGAGCAGTTCTTC. This sequence encodes CSARPTGGPYNEQFF.

The V gene is TRBV5-1, the J gene TRBJ1-3; no clear D gene. Germline values: CDR1 SGHRS, CDR2 YFSETQ. V gave up 4 bases and J gave up 2 bases, with 7 bases separating them. This CDR3 has 13 amino acids. CDR3 amino acids: CASSVGPGNTIYF. The CDR3 region has the DNA TGCGCCAGCAGCGTAGGACCTGGAAACACCATATATTTT.

The V and J genes are TRBV7-6 and TRBJ2-7; TRBD1 is a possible D gene (6 bases). The CDR3 is 12 amino acids. CDR1 is SGHVS, CDR2 FNYEAQ, per germline. V was trimmed by 11 bases and J by 5 bases, leaving 16 bases between them. The CDR3 loop is CAVTSGDHEQYF. The DNA for the CDR3 is TGTGCCGTAACTTCAGGGGACCACGAGCAGTACTTC.

V gene TRBV27 combines with J gene TRBJ2-1; 7 nucleotides match TRBD1. Germline trimming cut 4 bases from V and 2 bases from J; bases unmatched to any gene: 8. Germline CDR1 and CDR2: MNHEY and SMNVEV (reference sequence). There are 16 residues in the CDR3. In DNA form, the CDR3 reads TGTGCCAGCAGTTCCCTGAGGACAGGACCCTACAATGAGCAGTTCTTC. This gives the protein CASSSLRTGPYNEQFF.

J is TRBJ2-6 and V is TRBV6-5; D is uncertain. Germline values: CDR1 MNHEY, CDR2 SVGAGI. The V gene lost 2 bases and the J gene lost 0 bases, with 8 bases spanning the gap. The CDR3 covers 16 residues. The CDR3: CASSYAKLSGANVLTF. DNA of the CDR3: TGTGCCAGCAGTTACGCGAAGCTCTCTGGGGCCAACGTCCTGACTTTC.

This rearrangement joins TRBV6-5 to TRBJ2-2, with D possibly being TRBD1 (6 bases). This CDR3 region has 15 residues. Germline V gene lookup returns CDR1 MNHEY and CDR2 SVGAGI. Trimming took off 4 bases at V and 0 bases at J, with 9 bases between the two ends. Here the CDR3 reads CASSSDSSNTGELFF. For the CDR3, the DNA is TGTGCCAGCAGTTCGGACAGCTCGAACACCGGGGAGCTGTTTTTT.

V gene TRBV4-3 combines with J gene TRBJ1-5; 9 nucleotides match TRBD1. The trim removed 4 bases at V and 7 bases at J, leaving 11 bases unmatched. This CDR3 is built from 16 residues. Germline values: CDR1 LGHNA, CDR2 YSLEER. CDR3 DNA: TGCGCCAGCAGCCCCCAGGCCAGGACAGGGGACCAGCCCCAGCATTTT. Translation: CASSPQARTGDQPQHF.

The CDR3 DNA reads TGTGCCAGTCGTCCCGGACAGGGGGCTAACACCGGGGAGCTGTTTTTT. It encodes CASRPGQGANTGELFF. This chain uses TRBV19 with TRBJ2-2, with 11 nucleotides matching TRBD1. The V segment lost 8 bases and the J segment 2 bases; nucleotides outside the gene matches: 7. Germline lookup yields CDR1 LNHDA and CDR2 SQIVND (reference sequence). The CDR3 covers 16 residues.